This entry concerns a single TCR beta chain. The data were obtained in a study of blood T cell repertoires in COVID-19. TCRdb's table, derived via immunoSEQ multiplex PCR, lists solely in-frame clones and lacks some. The data contain about 52,000 clones, 65% to 85% of them singletons. Germline CDR1 and CDR2: SGHDT and YYEEEE. V was clipped by 0 bases and J by 3 bases; unmatched bases: 13. The CDR3 loop spans 19 amino acids. Sequenced sample: peripheral blood. This TCR was recovered from a man older than 75 with COVID-19, enrolled during active disease. The gene calls are TRBV5-6 and TRBJ2-7; 12 bases line up with TRBD2. For the CDR3, the DNA is TGTGCCAGCAGCTTGGACTTCCGGACTAGCGGGGTGCGGTACTACGAGCAGTACTTC. It is translated as CASSLDFRTSGVRYYEQYF.